Presented here are 16 T cell receptor beta chains from one specimen sequenced in a study of blood T cell repertoires in COVID-19. TCRdb's copy holds only in-frame clones and misses some; the assay was immunoSEQ multiplex PCR. The repertoire holds about 240,000 clones, with about four fifths as singletons. Input material: peripheral blood. These receptor sequences come from an elderly woman with COVID-19, enrolled during active disease.

The chain combines TRBV5-1 with TRBJ2-7, with 8 positions matching TRBD1. This CDR3 spans 15 amino acids. From germline, CDR1 is SGHRS and CDR2 YFSETQ. After removal of 0 bases from V and 7 bases from J, the junction contained 9 bases not matched to a gene. CDR3 bases: TGCGCCAGCAGCTTGGTCGGGACAGGTGGGGGAGAGCAGTACTTC. Translating gives CASSLVGTGGGEQYF.

The chain has TRBV3-1 (or the pseudogene TRBV3-2) and TRBJ2-3; TRBD2 is a possible D gene (6 bases). Germline V gene lookup returns CDR1 LGHDT and CDR2 YNNKEL (reference sequence). The CDR3 consists of 16 residues. V shed 5 bases and J shed 2 bases, with 17 bases lying between them. CDR3 DNA sequence: TGTGCCAGCAGCAGGAGGGGCGGGGCCGCCACAGATACGCAGTATTTT. Residues: CASSRRGGAATDTQYF.

This chain uses TRBV10-1 with TRBJ2-3; D perhaps matches TRBD2 (6 bases). Trimming removed 2 bases from V and 8 bases from J, with 20 bases in between. CDR3 length: 16 amino acids. Germline-derived CDR1 and CDR2 are WNHNN and SYGVQD (reference sequence). CDR3 sequence: CASSEVRDGRGGTQYF. For the CDR3, the DNA is TGCGCCAGCAGTGAGGTGAGGGACGGGCGGGGTGGTACGCAGTATTTT.

V usage is TRBV5-8 and J usage is TRBJ1-4; 10 bases are a match to TRBD1. The CDR3 extends over 15 amino acids. The germline gives CDR1 SGHTS, CDR2 YDEGEE. With V trimmed by 4 bases and J by 8 bases, 8 bases remained unmatched. The DNA for the CDR3 is TGTGCCAGCAGCCAAGGGGACAGGGGCGTCGAAAAACTGTTTTTT. Protein product: CASSQGDRGVEKLFF.

V usage is TRBV6-2 or TRBV6-3 and J usage is TRBJ2-5; perhaps TRBD1 as D (5 bases). The germline V gene has CDR1 MNHEY and CDR2 SVGEGT. The V and J ends lost 2 bases and 2 bases respectively, with 6 bases between them. There are 13 residues in the CDR3. The CDR3 coding sequence is TGTGCCAGCAGTTACAACAGGCAAGAGACCCAGTACTTC. It yields the protein CASSYNRQETQYF.

The chain combines TRBV4-1 with TRBJ1-1; a weak D match, TRBD1 (6 bases). V gave up 0 bases and J gave up 6 bases, with 23 bases separating them. Per germline, CDR1 MGHRA and CDR2 YSYEKL. The length of the CDR3 is 18 residues. The CDR3 spells CASSQDALGGGRGSEAFF. CDR3 in DNA: TGCGCCAGCAGCCAAGATGCTCTGGGTGGGGGCAGGGGATCTGAAGCTTTCTTT.

In nucleotides, the CDR3 is TGTGCCAGCCGGCGACAGGGACCTAGGGAGACCCAGTACTTC. It encodes CASRRQGPRETQYF. V and J are TRBV7-8 and TRBJ2-5; 7 nucleotides line up with TRBD1. The CDR3 runs 14 residues. Per germline, CDR1 SGHVS and CDR2 FQNEAQ. After removal of 8 bases from V and 5 bases from J, the junction contained 11 bases not matched to a gene.

The genes are TRBV19 and TRBJ2-1, with TRBD2 matching 7 bases. The CDR3 is made up of 14 amino acids. In germline, CDR1 is LNHDA, CDR2 SQIVND (reference sequence). V dropped 7 bases and J dropped 3; count of bases not matched to a gene: 6. The chain's CDR3 is CASKEASGYNEQFF. As DNA, the CDR3 is TGTGCCAGTAAGGAGGCTAGCGGCTACAATGAGCAGTTCTTC.

The chain carries TRBV9 and TRBJ2-7; 8 bases line up with TRBD2. V was clipped by 3 bases and J by 6 bases; unmatched bases: 17. The length of the CDR3 is 17 residues. The germline gives CDR1 SGDLS, CDR2 YYNGEE. DNA for the CDR3: TGTGCCAGCAGCGGCCCCAAGAGCGGGAGAGGGACCAGCGAGCAGTACTTC. Translating gives CASSGPKSGRGTSEQYF.

In this sample, this clone turned up a few times. This chain uses TRBV5-1 with TRBJ2-2; 12 nucleotides match TRBD2. The CDR3 spans 15 residues. With 5 bases clipped from V and 8 bases from J, the junction kept 7 bases outside the gene matches. Germline loops: CDR1 SGHRS, CDR2 YFSETQ. In DNA form, the CDR3 reads TGCGCCAGCAGTAGACTAGCGGGAGTATCTGGGGAGCTGTTTTTT. Residues: CASSRLAGVSGELFF.

The rearrangement links TRBV10-1 to TRBJ2-5; D is perhaps TRBD2 (7 bases). The CDR3 totals 16 residues. Trimming took 0 bases from V and 2 from J, leaving 13 bases between them. In germline, CDR1 is WNHNN, CDR2 SYGVQD (reference sequence). The CDR3 DNA sequence: TGCGCCAGCAGTGAGTCGAGAGGGGGGGGACAAGAGACCCAGTACTTC. Translating it yields CASSESRGGGQETQYF.

J is TRBJ2-7 and V is TRBV7-2, with D possibly being TRBD1 (7 bases). This CDR3 is 16 amino acids long. Germline assignment: CDR1 SGHTA and CDR2 FQGNSA. V lost 1 base to trimming and J lost 5 bases, with 18 bases between them. The CDR3 DNA sequence: TGTGCCAGCAGCTTAGGATTGCGGCGGGACAGTGACGAGCAGTACTTC. This encodes CASSLGLRRDSDEQYF.

The genes are TRBV28 and TRBJ1-2, with D tentatively TRBD1 (5 bases). From germline, CDR1 is MDHEN and CDR2 SYDVKM. The V and J ends lost 8 bases and 4 bases respectively, with 11 bases between them. The CDR3 is 12 residues long. The DNA of the CDR3 is TGTGCCAGCCGGGACTGGGGCTATGGCTACACCTTC. Protein sequence: CASRDWGYGYTF.

The chain employs TRBV6-5 and TRBJ2-3, with D maybe TRBD1 (5 bases). Looked up from germline, CDR1 is MNHEY and CDR2 is SVGAGI. V was pared by 6 bases and J by 4 bases, with 14 bases between. This CDR3 is 14 amino acids long. The CDR3: CASRTVLGSDTQYF. The CDR3 bases are TGTGCCAGCAGGACAGTCCTAGGATCAGATACGCAGTATTTT.

The rearrangement uses TRBV12-3 or TRBV12-4 and TRBJ2-7; the D is unclear. This CDR3 region has 13 residues. Deletions cut 6 bases from V and 9 bases from J, with 18 bases between. CDR3 sequence: CASSHSASLRQYF. The CDR3 nucleotides read TGTGCCAGCAGCCATTCCGCTAGTCTGAGGCAGTACTTC.

The rearrangement joins TRBV6-2 or TRBV6-3 to TRBJ1-1, with D possibly TRBD1 on 5 matching bases. This CDR3 comprises 13 residues. V lost 6 bases and J 2 bases, leaving 10 bases between the germline ends. The germline CDR1 and CDR2 sequences are MNHEY and SVGEGT. The CDR3 sequence: CASSPRVNTEAFF. CDR3 bases: TGTGCCAGCAGCCCCAGGGTAAACACTGAAGCTTTCTTT.